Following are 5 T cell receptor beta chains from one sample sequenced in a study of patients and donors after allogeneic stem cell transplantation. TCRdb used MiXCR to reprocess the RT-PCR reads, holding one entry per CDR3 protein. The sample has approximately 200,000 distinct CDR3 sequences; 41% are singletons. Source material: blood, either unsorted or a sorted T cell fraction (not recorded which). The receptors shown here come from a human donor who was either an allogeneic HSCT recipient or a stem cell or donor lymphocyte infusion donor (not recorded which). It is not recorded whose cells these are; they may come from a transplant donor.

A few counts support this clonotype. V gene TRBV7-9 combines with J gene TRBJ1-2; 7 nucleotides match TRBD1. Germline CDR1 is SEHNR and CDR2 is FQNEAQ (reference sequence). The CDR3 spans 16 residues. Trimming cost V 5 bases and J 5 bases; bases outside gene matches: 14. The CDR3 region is CASSPRSRQGNYGYTF. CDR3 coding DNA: TGTGCCAGCAGCCCCCGATCTCGACAGGGAAATTATGGCTACACCTTC.

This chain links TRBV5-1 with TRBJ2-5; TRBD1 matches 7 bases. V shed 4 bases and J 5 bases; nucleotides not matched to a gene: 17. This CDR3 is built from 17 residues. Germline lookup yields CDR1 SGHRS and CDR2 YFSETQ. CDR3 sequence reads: CASSQATTGESVETQYF. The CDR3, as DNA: TGCGCCAGCAGCCAAGCAACTACAGGGGAGAGCGTGGAGACCCAGTACTTC.

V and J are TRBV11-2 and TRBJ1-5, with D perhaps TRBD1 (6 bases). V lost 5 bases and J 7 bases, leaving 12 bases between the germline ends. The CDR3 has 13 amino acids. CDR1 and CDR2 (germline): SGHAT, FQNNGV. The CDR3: CASSLTGRQPQHF. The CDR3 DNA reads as TGTGCCAGCAGCCTCACAGGGAGGCAGCCCCAGCATTTT.

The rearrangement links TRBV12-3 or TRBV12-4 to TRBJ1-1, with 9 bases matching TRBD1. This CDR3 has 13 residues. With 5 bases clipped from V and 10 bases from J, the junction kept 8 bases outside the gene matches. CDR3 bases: TGTGCCAGCAGTATCGGACAGGGGAACAGAGCTTTCTTT. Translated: CASSIGQGNRAFF.

CDR3 DNA: TGTGCCAGCAGTAGAACCCGGAGAGAGACCTACAATGAGCAGTTCTTC. Translating it yields CASSRTRRETYNEQFF. The V call is TRBV21-1, the J call TRBJ2-1; no DNA check was done on the table's D call, TRBD1. TRBV21-1 is assigned pseudogene status. The CDR3 sequence is 16 residues long.